Shown below are 26 T cell receptor beta chains from a single sample sequenced in a study of vaccination and CD4 T cells after COVID-19. The Oncomine TCR Beta short-read assay was applied to DNA of cultured CD4+ T cells. TCRdb called the PCR reads again in MiXCR, with one record for every CDR3 protein. The data hold 15,000 to 20,000 distinct CDR3 sequences, with over 45% observed a single time. Treatment specified: approximately 9-day PBMC culture with coronavirus spike peptide pools or control peptides (ViraFEST assay). For these receptors, no antigen is known. The specimen was CD4+ T cells from blood, cultured in vitro. The receptors here all came from a human donor who had recovered from COVID-19.

The J gene is TRBJ2-7, the V gene TRBV28; D remains ambiguous. Trimming shortened V by 5 bases and J by 4 bases, and 3 bases separated the two germline ends. The CDR3 spans 10 residues. Germline loops: CDR1 MDHEN, CDR2 SYDVKM. DNA of the CDR3: TGTGCCAGCAGTAGATACGAGCAGTACTTC. Its protein product is CASSRYEQYF.

The V call is TRBV19, the J call TRBJ1-1, with D tentatively TRBD1 (6 bases). Trimming left V 3 bases short and J 1 base short, with 9 bases between. The CDR3 runs to 14 residues. The germline V gene encodes CDR1 LNHDA and CDR2 SQIVND (reference sequence). The CDR3 region has the DNA TGTGCCAGTAGTATGGGACAAGCGAACACTGAAGCTTTCTTT. Protein: CASSMGQANTEAFF.

The chain links TRBV9 to TRBJ1-5; the D is unclear. Trimming took off 0 bases at V and 0 bases at J, with 4 bases between the two ends. The CDR3 is 14 amino acids. In germline, CDR1 is SGDLS, CDR2 YYNGEE. The CDR3 bases are TGTGCCAGCAGCGTAGCCGATAGCAATCAGCCCCAGCATTTT. This codes for CASSVADSNQPQHF.

The V and J genes are TRBV19 and TRBJ1-1; TRBD1 agrees at 8 bases. Germline loops: CDR1 LNHDA, CDR2 SQIVND (reference sequence). The CDR3 covers 13 residues. V was clipped by 4 bases and J by 4 bases; unmatched bases: 2. In nucleotides, the CDR3 is TGTGCCAGTAGTAGCGACAGGGGCACTGAAGCTTTCTTT. It is translated as CASSSDRGTEAFF.

This CDR3 is CASSVGQGWDEQYF. The CDR3 nucleotides read TGTGCCAGCAGCGTCGGACAGGGGTGGGACGAGCAGTACTTC. The chain couples TRBV9 to TRBJ2-7; 9 bases are a match to TRBD1. The CDR3 contains 14 residues. The trim removed 2 bases at V and 5 bases at J, leaving 5 bases unmatched. Germline V gives CDR1 SGDLS, CDR2 YYNGEE. Full variable domain (rest looked up from reference TRBV9 and TRBJ2-7): DSGVTQTPKHLITATGQRVTLRCSPRSGDLSVYWYQQSLDQGLQFLIQYYNGEERAKGNILERFSAQQFPDLHSELNLSSLELGDSALYFCASSVGQGWDEQYFGPGTRLTVT.

The chain carries TRBV20-1 and TRBJ2-5, with D possibly TRBD1 on 6 matching bases. CDR3 length equals 14 residues. Germline V gene sequence: CDR1 DFQATT, CDR2 SNEGSKA (reference sequence). Trimming removed 4 bases at V and 2 bases at J, with 14 bases between. The CDR3 coding sequence is TGCAGTGCTACCCCTCCGCAGGGGCAAGAGACCCAGTACTTC. Translation: CSATPPQGQETQYF.

The V gene is TRBV6-1, the J gene TRBJ1-6; no reliable D call. The germline V gene has CDR1 MNHNS and CDR2 SASEGT. Trimming pared 8 bases from V and 5 bases from J, leaving 13 bases between. The CDR3 sequence is 14 residues long. CDR3 sequence: CASGPIGNNSPLHF. The DNA for the CDR3 is TGTGCCAGCGGACCGATCGGCAATAATTCACCCCTCCACTTT.

The V gene is TRBV18, the J gene TRBJ1-1, with TRBD1 matching over 7 bases. Trimming removed 1 base from V and 3 bases from J; junction bases left unmatched: 5. The length of the CDR3 is 15 residues. CDR1 is KGHSH, CDR2 LQKENI, per germline. CDR3 amino acids: CASSPQGARDTEAFF. The CDR3 DNA is TGTGCCAGCTCACCACAGGGGGCGCGGGACACTGAAGCTTTCTTT.

The table lists this clonotype with a few counts. The gene calls are TRBV2 and TRBJ1-2; 8 bases agree with TRBD1. J lost 8 bases, V lost 3 bases, and 8 bases had no gene match. Germline V CDR1 and CDR2: SNHLY, FYNNEI. The CDR3 totals 14 residues. DNA of the CDR3: TGTGCCAGCAGTGACGCGGGACAGGATTACGGCTACACCTTC. It codes for CASSDAGQDYGYTF.

The genes are TRBV27 and TRBJ1-2, with 9 bases matching TRBD1. The CDR3 totals 14 residues. In germline, CDR1 is MNHEY, CDR2 SMNVEV (reference sequence). J gave up 9 bases and V 4 bases, and 9 bases lay outside the gene matches. In DNA form, the CDR3 reads TGTGCCAGCAGTTCCGGACAGGGGAGGCGCAGCTACACCTTC. It translates to CASSSGQGRRSYTF.

The genes are TRBV7-2 and TRBJ1-1; 7 nucleotides align to TRBD1. V trimming: 5 bases; J trimming: 7 bases; junction bases outside the gene matches: 7. The CDR3 spans 13 residues. CDR1 and CDR2 from the germline V gene are SGHTA and FQGNSA. CDR3 amino acids: CASSMAGGIEAFF. CDR3 DNA sequence: TGTGCCAGCAGCATGGCAGGGGGAATTGAAGCTTTCTTT.

The rearrangement joins TRBV11-3 to TRBJ2-2, with 10 bases lining up with TRBD2. CDR3 size: 19 residues. Germline assignment: CDR1 SGHNT and CDR2 YENEEA. Trimming removed 3 bases from V and 2 bases from J; junction bases left unmatched: 12. The CDR3 loop reads CASSFGQGRTSGNTGELFF. The CDR3, as DNA: TGTGCCAGCAGCTTCGGACAGGGCCGGACTAGCGGTAACACCGGGGAGCTGTTTTTT.

This clonotype was seen more than once but under ten times. The chain uses TRBV29-1 and TRBJ1-5, with 7 positions matching TRBD1. This CDR3 contains 13 residues. V was clipped by 6 bases and J by 7 bases; unmatched bases: 9. Per germline, CDR1 SQVTM and CDR2 ANQGSEA. The CDR3 region is CSVRGQAGQPQHF. The CDR3 coding sequence is TGCAGCGTCCGAGGACAGGCCGGACAGCCCCAGCATTTT.

Only a few counts were recorded for this clonotype. The chain has TRBV11-3 and TRBJ1-1; no clear D gene. The CDR3 length is 13 residues. The V gene lost 1 base and the J gene lost 5 bases, with 8 bases spanning the gap. The germline V gene has CDR1 SGHNT and CDR2 YENEEA. The CDR3 here is CASSLVGGTEAFF. DNA for the CDR3: TGTGCCAGCAGCTTAGTAGGCGGGACTGAAGCTTTCTTT.

The chain links TRBV6-1 to TRBJ1-5; a weak D match, TRBD1 (5 bases). Trimming removed 4 bases at V and 5 bases at J, with 12 bases between. In germline, CDR1 is MNHNS, CDR2 SASEGT. This CDR3 spans 14 amino acids. The CDR3 coding sequence is TGTGCCAGCAGTGGGGGGGTCGGTTATCAGCCCCAGCATTTT. Protein product: CASSGGVGYQPQHF.

The rearrangement links TRBV19 to TRBJ1-1, with D possibly matching TRBD1 (5 bases). Trimming removed 3 bases at V and 10 bases at J, with 15 bases between. There are 13 residues in the CDR3. CDR1 and CDR2 from the germline V gene are LNHDA and SQIVND (reference sequence). CDR3 nucleotide sequence: TGTGCCAGTAGTATTCGGGCCCGGGGGGGAGCTTTCTTT. Protein: CASSIRARGGAFF.

This chain joins TRBV6-2 or TRBV6-3 and TRBJ1-1; D remains ambiguous. V lost 2 bases and J lost 8, with 15 bases in between. Germline CDR1 MNHEY, CDR2 SVGEGT. The CDR3 runs 14 residues. CDR3 sequence: CASSYAPAGKEAFF. CDR3 DNA: TGTGCCAGCAGTTACGCCCCGGCGGGGAAGGAAGCTTTCTTT.

This chain uses TRBV20-1 with TRBJ1-6; the D is unclear. The CDR3 consists of 15 residues. Germline CDR1 is DFQATT and CDR2 is SNEGSKA (reference sequence). Trimming removed 0 bases from V and 7 bases from J, with 13 bases in between. The CDR3 nucleotides read TGCAGTGCTAGAGATGCCGGGATGGGCAATTCACCCCTCCACTTT. Translated: CSARDAGMGNSPLHF.

A few counts support this clonotype. The gene calls are TRBV6-1 and TRBJ2-2; 8 bases align to TRBD1. This CDR3 is 16 amino acids long. Trimming removed 5 bases from V and 0 bases from J; junction bases left unmatched: 5. Germline-derived CDR1 and CDR2 are MNHNS and SASEGT. CDR3 coding DNA: TGTGCCAGCAGTCCGCGGGACAGGTCGAACACCGGGGAGCTGTTTTTT. Translated: CASSPRDRSNTGELFF.

CDR3 region: CASSPGDYGYTF. Here the CDR3 DNA reads TGTGCCAGCAGCCCGGGGGACTATGGCTACACCTTC. The rearrangement joins TRBV11-3 to TRBJ1-2; D is possibly TRBD1 (5 bases). CDR3 length: 12 amino acids. Trimming left V 5 bases short and J 3 bases short, with 7 bases between. Germline values: CDR1 SGHNT, CDR2 YENEEA.

This clonotype appeared a few times. This chain links TRBV24-1 with TRBJ2-3; D is unclear. The CDR3 is 15 amino acids. V was shortened by 10 bases and J by 1 base, with 17 bases between the two germline ends. CDR1 and CDR2 (germline): KGHDR, SFDVKD. The CDR3 here is CATSLGPDGTDTQYF. The CDR3 nucleotides read TGTGCCACTAGCCTAGGGCCCGATGGCACAGATACGCAGTATTTT.

This clonotype has a handful of counts. The genes are TRBV6-1 and TRBJ2-1; D not certain. The last part of the DNA fits TRBJ2-7 better; the J call may be wrong. This CDR3 contains 13 residues. Germline CDR1 and CDR2: MNHNS and SASEGT. The CDR3 loop is CASQIGPSGEQYF. CDR3 in DNA: TGTGCCAGCCAAATTGGCCCGTCCGGTGAGCAGTACTTC.

V gene TRBV12-3 or TRBV12-4 combines with J gene TRBJ2-1; TRBD2 is a possible D gene (5 bases). Trimming stripped 0 bases from V and 6 bases from J, with 15 bases between. This CDR3 region has 16 residues. The CDR3 DNA is TGTGCCAGCAGTTTAGCGGCACCTAGCCTAGGCAATGAGCAGTTCTTC. Encoded protein: CASSLAAPSLGNEQFF.

V and J are TRBV7-2 and TRBJ1-6; D is ambiguous. CDR3 length equals 13 residues. The V gene's germline CDR1 is SGHTA and CDR2 FQGNSA. V gave up 6 bases and J gave up 10 bases, with 13 bases separating them. The CDR3 DNA is TGTGCCAGCAGAGAAACCCCAGGCTCACCCCTCCACTTT. Translated, it gives CASRETPGSPLHF.

The rearrangement links TRBV19 to TRBJ2-7, with D perhaps matching TRBD1 (6 bases). CDR3 size: 14 residues. Trimming cost V 4 bases and J 5 bases, with 15 bases left between them. Germline V lookup: CDR1 LNHDA, CDR2 SQIVND (reference sequence). The CDR3 DNA sequence: TGTGCCAGTAGTAGAGCAGGGGCAGTGGACGAGCAGTACTTC. Its protein is CASSRAGAVDEQYF.

The rearrangement uses TRBV2 and TRBJ2-3; D is uncertain. Germline V gives CDR1 SNHLY, CDR2 FYNNEI. The V gene lost 8 bases and the J gene lost 0 bases, with 9 bases spanning the gap. This CDR3 is built from 13 residues. Here the CDR3 reads CASPIPSTDTQYF. The CDR3 DNA reads TGTGCCAGCCCAATTCCTAGCACAGATACGCAGTATTTT.